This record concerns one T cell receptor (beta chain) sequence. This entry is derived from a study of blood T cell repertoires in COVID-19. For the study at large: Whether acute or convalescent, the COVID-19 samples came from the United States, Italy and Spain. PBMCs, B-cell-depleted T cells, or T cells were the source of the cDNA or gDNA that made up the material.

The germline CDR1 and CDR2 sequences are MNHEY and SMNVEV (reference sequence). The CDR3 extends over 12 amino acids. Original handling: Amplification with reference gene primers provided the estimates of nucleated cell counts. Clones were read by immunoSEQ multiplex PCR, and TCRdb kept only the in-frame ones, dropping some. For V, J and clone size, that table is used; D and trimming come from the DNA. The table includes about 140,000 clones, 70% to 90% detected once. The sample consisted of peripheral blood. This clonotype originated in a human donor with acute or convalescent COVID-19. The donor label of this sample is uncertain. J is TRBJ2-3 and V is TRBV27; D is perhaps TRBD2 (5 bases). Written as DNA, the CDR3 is TGTGCTCTGAGGAGGTACACAGATACGCAGTATTTT. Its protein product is CALRRYTDTQYF.